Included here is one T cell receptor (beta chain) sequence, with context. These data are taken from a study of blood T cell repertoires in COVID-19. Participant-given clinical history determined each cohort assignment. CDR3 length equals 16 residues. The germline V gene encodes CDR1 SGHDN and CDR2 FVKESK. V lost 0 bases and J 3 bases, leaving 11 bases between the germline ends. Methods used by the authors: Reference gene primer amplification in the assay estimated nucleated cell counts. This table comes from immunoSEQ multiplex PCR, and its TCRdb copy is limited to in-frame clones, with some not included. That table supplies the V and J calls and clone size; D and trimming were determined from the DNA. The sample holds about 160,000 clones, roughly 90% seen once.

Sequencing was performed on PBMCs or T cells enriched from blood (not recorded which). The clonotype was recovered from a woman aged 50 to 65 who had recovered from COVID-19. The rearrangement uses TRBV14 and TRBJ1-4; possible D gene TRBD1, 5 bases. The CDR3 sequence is CASSQEWGRSNEKLFF. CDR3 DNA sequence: TGTGCCAGCAGCCAAGAATGGGGCCGGTCTAATGAAAAACTGTTTTTT. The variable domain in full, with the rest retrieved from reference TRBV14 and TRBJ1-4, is EAGVTQFPSHSVIEKGQTVTLRCDPISGHDNLYWYRRVMGKEIKFLLHFVKESKQDESGMPNNRFLAERTGGTYSTLKVQPAELEDSGVYFCASSQEWGRSNEKLFFGSGTQLSVL.